This entry describes one T cell receptor (beta chain). These data are taken from a study of OX40 agonist ivuxolimab in advanced cancers. Study background: Patients received the agonistic anti-OX40 (CD134) antibody ivuxolimab. The study reported partial responses in three patients: one hepatocellular carcinoma, two cutaneous melanoma. Hepatocellular carcinoma, melanoma, renal cell or head and neck cancer was diagnosed in the dose-escalation patients.

TCRdb keeps only in-frame clones here, not all; method: immunoSEQ multiplex PCR. The sample contains 45,000 to 65,000 clones, around 85% of which appear only once. The V and J ends lost 4 bases and 7 bases, in that order; junction bases with no gene match: 7. Germline loops: CDR1 SGHVS, CDR2 FQNEAQ. The CDR3 length is 15 residues. The gene calls are TRBV7-8 and TRBJ1-4; 9 bases align to TRBD1. The TCR originated in an adult with an advanced solid tumor such as melanoma, head and neck, liver or kidney cancer. Sequencing was performed on CD4+ or CD8+ T cells sorted from blood, taken in a trial of the OX40 agonist ivuxolimab. The CDR3 loop is CASSSKQGAFEKLFF. DNA of the CDR3: TGTGCCAGCAGCTCCAAACAGGGGGCGTTTGAAAAACTGTTTTTT.